This TCR beta chain was captured in a study of graft-versus-host responses after intestinal transplantation. At the level of the study: All recipients were transplanted with multivisceral, liver-intestinal, or isolated intestinal grafts. Anti-thymocyte globulin induction was given to all recipients, followed by tacrolimus and steroids for around three years.

Notes on this clone: Its antigen is not identified.

Per the germline V gene, CDR1 is MDHEN and CDR2 is SYDVKM. Trimming at V came to 2 bases and at J to 7 bases, leaving 5 bases not matched to a gene. This CDR3 has 15 amino acids. Study outcomes and limitations: Early post-transplant falls in HvG clones accompanied the peak levels of circulating GvH clones.

This table comes from immunoSEQ multiplex PCR, and its TCRdb copy is limited to in-frame clones, with some not included. The sample lists about 120,000 clones, about 93% seen once, with 0.095% to 0.15% in the top ten. The origin of this receptor is a human donor who received an intestinal transplant. V usage is TRBV28 and J usage is TRBJ2-1; 10 nucleotides match TRBD2. The source was unstimulated CD4+ T cells sorted from spleen or lymph node cells, collected before intestinal transplant. CDR3 sequence: CASSLNSGRRNEQFF. The CDR3 DNA sequence: TGTGCCAGCAGTTTAAATAGCGGGAGGCGGAATGAGCAGTTCTTC.